One and the same sample provided the 27 T cell receptor beta chains below, sequenced in a study of blood T cell repertoires in COVID-19. Here immunoSEQ multiplex PCR was the method, and the copy in TCRdb shows in-frame clones only, minus some. Of 140,000 or so clones in the sample, about four fifths were seen once. The sequenced material came from peripheral blood. The receptor set was obtained from a man between 65 and 79 years old who had recovered from COVID-19.

This rearrangement joins TRBV19 to TRBJ1-1; 7 bases are shared with TRBD1. Germline assignment: CDR1 LNHDA and CDR2 SQIVND (reference sequence). Losses at the gene ends were 5 bases for V and 0 bases for J; bases not matched to a gene: 6. The CDR3 is made up of 15 amino acids. The CDR3 sequence: CASSPRDRLNTEAFF. DNA for the CDR3: TGTGCCAGTAGTCCGAGGGACAGACTGAACACTGAAGCTTTCTTT.

V is TRBV7-9 and J is TRBJ2-5; TRBD1 matches 11 bases. Germline assignment: CDR1 SEHNR and CDR2 FQNEAQ (reference sequence). The V gene end was trimmed by 4 bases and the J gene end by 4 bases; junction bases not matched to a gene: 5. The CDR3 totals 15 residues. Here the CDR3 reads CASSSGTGGSETQYF. The CDR3 nucleotides are TGTGCCAGCAGCTCCGGGACAGGGGGATCAGAGACCCAGTACTTC.

The chain links TRBV23-1 to TRBJ2-3; weak D call: TRBD2 (6 bases). TRBV23-1 belongs to the ORF category, with a function that is uncertain. The CDR3 extends over 16 amino acids. Trimming removed 2 bases from V and 0 bases from J, with 12 bases in between. The chain's CDR3 is CASSQVDYTSTDTQYF. CDR3 DNA: TGCGCCAGCAGTCAAGTGGACTACACTAGCACAGATACGCAGTATTTT.

The rearrangement links TRBV27 to TRBJ2-7; TRBD1 agrees at 9 bases. This CDR3 contains 14 residues. Looked up from germline, CDR1 is MNHEY and CDR2 is SMNVEV (reference sequence). V lost 5 bases and J lost 4; bases outside the gene matches: 6. This chain's CDR3 is CASSHTGGSYEQYF. CDR3 DNA: TGTGCCAGCAGTCACACAGGGGGCTCATACGAGCAGTACTTC.

This clone was counted a single time. The chain joins TRBV4-3 to TRBJ1-6; no definite D call. Trimming cost V 0 bases and J 6 bases, with 12 bases left between them. In germline, CDR1 is LGHNA, CDR2 YSLEER. This CDR3 has 16 amino acids. CDR3 in DNA: TGCGCCAGCAGCCAAGAAAGGACTCTAACTAATTCACCCCTCCACTTT. Residues: CASSQERTLTNSPLHF.

This CDR3 is CASSQDYPTYEQYF. CDR3 sequence (DNA): TGCGCCAGCAGCCAAGACTATCCGACCTACGAGCAGTACTTC. The chain is built from TRBV4-3 and TRBJ2-7; no clear D gene. V shed 0 bases and J shed 2 bases, with 8 bases lying between them. CDR1 LGHNA and CDR2 YSLEER come from the germline V gene. The CDR3 is made up of 14 amino acids.

This rearrangement joins TRBV7-8 to TRBJ2-3, with a tentative D call TRBD1 (5 bases). This CDR3 contains 15 residues. V was shortened by 5 bases and J by 0 bases, with 12 bases between the two germline ends. Looked up from germline, CDR1 is SGHVS and CDR2 is FQNEAQ. The CDR3 spells CASSALGASTDTQYF. In nucleotides, the CDR3 is TGTGCCAGCAGCGCCTTAGGGGCTAGCACAGATACGCAGTATTTT.

The rearrangement uses TRBV11-2 and TRBJ2-3; maybe TRBD2 (5 bases). V lost 6 bases and J 4 bases, leaving 17 bases between the germline ends. Germline V lookup: CDR1 SGHAT, CDR2 FQNNGV. This CDR3 region has 15 residues. The DNA of the CDR3 is TGTGCCAGCAGTTCTAGCCTCTATGACGCAGATACGCAGTATTTT. Residues: CASSSSLYDADTQYF.

The chain uses TRBV10-3 and TRBJ2-2; TRBD1 is a possible D gene (6 bases). CDR1 ENHRY and CDR2 SYGVKD come from the germline V gene. The ends were cut back, 9 bases at V and 6 bases at J, with 14 bases in the middle. The CDR3 runs to 13 residues. The CDR3 loop reads CAIATGYSGELFF. In nucleotides, the CDR3 is TGTGCCATTGCAACAGGGTACTCCGGGGAGCTGTTTTTT.

V and J are TRBV24-1 and TRBJ2-1; D may be TRBD1 (6 bases). CDR1 KGHDR and CDR2 SFDVKD come from the germline V gene. The CDR3 loop spans 14 amino acids. V gave up 3 bases and J gave up 7 bases, with 12 bases separating them. CDR3 DNA: TGTGCCACCAGTGATGTAGGGGGAAAAAATGAGCAGTTCTTC. Amino acid sequence: CATSDVGGKNEQFF.

The V call is TRBV6-5, the J call TRBJ2-2; possibly TRBD2 for D (7 bases). CDR3 size: 15 residues. V was shortened by 5 bases and J by 5 bases, with 15 bases between the two germline ends. Germline CDR1 reads MNHEY; CDR2 reads SVGAGI. The CDR3 is CASSPRGGGTGELFF. CDR3 nucleotide sequence: TGTGCCAGCAGTCCGAGGGGGGGAGGGACCGGGGAGCTGTTTTTT.

This clone occurred once. V is TRBV19 and J is TRBJ2-3; D uncertain. The V end lost 7 bases, the J end lost 1 base, and 9 bases lay between the germline ends. Germline lookup yields CDR1 LNHDA and CDR2 SQIVND (reference sequence). The CDR3 runs to 13 residues. The CDR3: CASTRGRTDTQYF. In nucleotides, the CDR3 is TGTGCCAGTACCCGTGGGCGCACAGATACGCAGTATTTT. Combining the CDR3 with reference TRBV19 and TRBJ2-3 gives the whole variable domain DGGITQSPKYLFRKEGQNVTLSCEQNLNHDAMYWYRQDPGQGLRLIYYSQIVNDFQKGDIAEGYSVSREKKESFPLTVTSAQKNPTAFYLCASTRGRTDTQYFGPGTRLTVL.

The genes are TRBV5-1 and TRBJ2-3, with D unclear. CDR3 length equals 14 residues. CDR1 and CDR2 (germline): SGHRS, YFSETQ. V dropped 8 bases and J dropped 2 bases, with 15 bases sitting between them. The CDR3 loop is CASNLGGNTDTQYF. Here the CDR3 DNA reads TGCGCCAGTAATCTAGGCGGTAACACAGATACGCAGTATTTT. Filled out from reference TRBV5-1 and TRBJ2-3, the complete variable domain reads KAGVTQTPRYLIKTRGQQVTLSCSPISGHRSVSWYQQTPGQGLQFLFEYFSETQRNKGNFPGRFSGRQFSNSRSEMNVSTLELGDSALYLCASNLGGNTDTQYFGPGTRLTVL.

V and J are TRBV5-4 and TRBJ2-1; perhaps TRBD2 as D (6 bases). The germline V gene encodes CDR1 SGHNT and CDR2 YYREEE (reference sequence). V was cut by 0 bases and J by 5 bases, with 12 bases left in between. The CDR3 has 15 amino acids. The CDR3 coding sequence is TGTGCCAGCAGCTTGGTGCGGGGTCAGAACAATGAGCAGTTCTTC. Translated, it gives CASSLVRGQNNEQFF.

The chain joins TRBV4-1 to TRBJ1-4, with TRBD1 matching 7 bases. The CDR3 runs to 19 residues. J lost 0 bases, V lost 2 bases, and 12 bases had no gene match. Germline CDR1 reads MGHRA; CDR2 reads YSYEKL. CDR3 residues: CASSQSGTVDLATNEKLFF. The CDR3 DNA reads TGCGCCAGCAGCCAATCGGGGACAGTCGATTTGGCAACTAATGAAAAACTGTTTTTT.

V usage is TRBV21-1 and J usage is TRBJ1-5. TRBV21-1 is a recognized pseudogene. This CDR3 has 16 residues. The CDR3 sequence is CASSKGPGYDNQPQHF. As DNA, the CDR3 is TGTGCCAGCAGCAAAGGTCCGGGGTACGACAATCAGCCCCAGCATTTT.

The V gene is TRBV7-2, the J gene TRBJ2-7; possible D gene TRBD1, 6 bases. This CDR3 spans 13 amino acids. The germline gives CDR1 SGHTA, CDR2 FQGNSA. Trimming cost V 5 bases and J 3 bases, with 11 bases left between them. CDR3 sequence: CASSLDRGYEQYF. In DNA form, the CDR3 reads TGTGCCAGCAGCCTGGACAGAGGCTACGAGCAGTACTTC.

This rearrangement joins TRBV4-1 to TRBJ2-7, with 10 bases that match TRBD2. This CDR3 is built from 17 residues. The V and J ends lost 2 bases and 3 bases, in that order; junction bases with no gene match: 10. Germline V gene sequence: CDR1 MGHRA, CDR2 YSYEKL. CDR3: CASSQPPGTSVSYEQYF. CDR3 coding DNA: TGCGCCAGCAGCCAACCCCCCGGGACTAGCGTAAGCTACGAGCAGTACTTC.

The J gene is TRBJ2-1, the V gene TRBV7-9; no firm D call. Between the trimmed V and J ends, which lost 0 bases and 6 bases, there was a span of 9 bases. Germline values: CDR1 SEHNR, CDR2 FQNEAQ (reference sequence). The CDR3 has 14 amino acids. The CDR3 DNA reads as TGTGCCAGCAGCTTAGCGGGCGTGAGCAATGAGCAGTTCTTC. Translated: CASSLAGVSNEQFF.

The rearrangement joins TRBV4-1 to TRBJ2-7; 13 nucleotides line up with TRBD2. CDR1 and CDR2 from the germline V gene are MGHRA and YSYEKL. This CDR3 is built from 15 residues. J lost 2 bases, V lost 4 bases, and 2 bases had no gene match. The CDR3, as DNA: TGCGCCAGCAGCCCACTAGCGGGAGGGCCCTACGAGCAGTACTTC. Amino acid sequence: CASSPLAGGPYEQYF.

CDR3 region: CASKGQGNTGELFF. CDR3 nucleotides: TGTGCCAGCAAAGGGCAGGGAAACACCGGGGAGCTGTTTTTT. The chain employs TRBV6-4 and TRBJ2-2; tentatively, D is TRBD1 (5 bases). Trimming cost V 7 bases and J 2 bases, with 11 bases left between them. The germline CDR1 and CDR2 sequences are MRHNA and SNTAGT. This CDR3 is 14 amino acids long.

This chain links TRBV19 with TRBJ2-7; 7 bases map to TRBD1. V gave up 5 bases and J gave up 5 bases; unmatched junction bases: 15. The CDR3 totals 16 residues. CDR1 and CDR2 (germline): LNHDA, SQIVND (reference sequence). This CDR3 is CASSPLWPGGNDEQYF. CDR3 in DNA: TGTGCCAGTAGTCCCCTTTGGCCAGGGGGAAATGACGAGCAGTACTTC.

J is TRBJ2-6 and V is TRBV18, with D maybe TRBD2 (5 bases). Germline lookup yields CDR1 KGHSH and CDR2 LQKENI. This CDR3 comprises 15 residues. Trimming took off 5 bases at V and 2 bases at J, with 10 bases between the two ends. The CDR3 bases are TGTGCCAGCTCATCCCCCGGGGCTGGGGCCAACGTCCTGACTTTC. Residues: CASSSPGAGANVLTF.

The gene calls are TRBV6-6 and TRBJ1-2; a weak D match, TRBD1 (5 bases). The V end was cut by 10 bases, the J end by 7 bases, with 16 bases between. Germline assignment: CDR1 MNHNY and CDR2 SVGAGI (reference sequence). The CDR3 sequence is 12 residues long. The CDR3 region is CATKSGVSGYTF. The CDR3 DNA follows: TGTGCCACCAAATCGGGGGTTTCTGGCTACACCTTC.

The rearrangement links TRBV30 to TRBJ1-4; D gene ambiguous. From germline, CDR1 is GTSNPN and CDR2 SVGIG (reference sequence). With 4 bases removed from V and 7 bases from J, the gap between germline ends came to 10 bases. This CDR3 is built from 12 residues. CDR3 protein: CAWTDSSEKLFF. The CDR3 bases are TGTGCCTGGACCGATTCGAGTGAAAAACTGTTTTTT.

The chain is built from TRBV6-6 and TRBJ2-2; tentatively, D is TRBD1 (6 bases). The V and J ends lost 3 bases and 1 base respectively, with 12 bases between them. The CDR3 runs to 16 residues. Germline loops: CDR1 MNHNY, CDR2 SVGAGI (reference sequence). Here the CDR3 reads CASSYRTVRNTGELFF. The CDR3 coding sequence is TGTGCCAGCAGTTATAGGACAGTAAGGAACACCGGGGAGCTGTTTTTT.

The J gene is TRBJ2-5, the V gene TRBV2; D uncertain. Germline V lookup: CDR1 SNHLY, CDR2 FYNNEI. The CDR3 consists of 12 residues. The ends were cut back, 2 bases at V and 4 bases at J, with 5 bases in the middle. The CDR3 nucleotides are TGTGCCAGCAGTGAAATAGTAGAGACCCAGTACTTC. It is translated as CASSEIVETQYF.